The clone carrying this T cell receptor beta chain has a handful of counts. What it binds is not known. The V segment lost 5 bases and the J segment 5 bases; nucleotides outside the gene matches: 13. Germline CDR1 reads SEHNR; CDR2 reads FQNEAQ (reference sequence). The CDR3 loop spans 16 amino acids. The data are from a study of T cell repertoires in cytomegalovirus infection. Overall study: Public TCR beta signatures provided an indication of both CMV infection and a matching HLA type.

Via MiXCR, TCRdb re-called the reads, giving one row per CDR3 protein. The sample lists approximately 730,000 distinct CDR3 sequences, roughly 28% seen once, with approximately 14% in the top ten. Study observations and caveats: Within the response measured ex vivo, HLA-C-restricted CMV-specific TCR beta clonotypes were dominant. Cumulated frequencies of public TCR beta families served to identify carriers of CMV plus the relevant HLA.

This rearrangement joins TRBV7-9 to TRBJ2-5; 8 bases are shared with TRBD1. The clonotype comes from a human donor in good health (CMV status not recorded). Some clones in this sample may be carry-over from other donors' samples. Material: cultured CD8+ T cells from PBMCs, obtained from culture after CMV antigen stimulation. The CDR3 protein is CASSRTRDRPLETQYF. The CDR3 nucleotides read TGTGCCAGCAGCCGGACCCGGGACAGGCCCTTGGAGACCCAGTACTTC.